These 24 T cell receptor beta chains were sequenced from one sample in a study of shared clonotypes between healthy human individuals. TCRdb's copy holds only in-frame clones and misses some; the assay was immunoSEQ multiplex PCR. The sample gives about 2.2 million clones, roughly 91% of which show up once; about 1.5% is in the top ten. The naive CD8 fraction comprised CD45RO-negative cells positively selected for CCR7 and excluded terminally differentiated effector memory CD45RA+ cells. Source material: naive CD8+ T cells from PBMCs. Every receptor here comes from a man aged 18 to 29 in good health. Some clones in this sample may be carry-over from other donors' samples.

This rearrangement joins TRBV5-1 to TRBJ2-1; 7 bases align to TRBD1. Germline loops: CDR1 SGHRS, CDR2 YFSETQ. The CDR3 has 15 residues. The V gene end was trimmed by 4 bases and the J gene end by 1 base; junction bases not matched to a gene: 5. Here the CDR3 DNA reads TGCGCCAGCAGCCCCCGACAGGGATCCTACAATGAGCAGTTCTTC. This encodes CASSPRQGSYNEQFF. Supplemented by reference TRBV5-1 and TRBJ2-1, the full variable domain reads KAGVTQTPRYLIKTRGQQVTLSCSPISGHRSVSWYQQTPGQGLQFLFEYFSETQRNKGNFPGRFSGRQFSNSRSEMNVSTLELGDSALYLCASSPRQGSYNEQFFGPGTRLTVL.

This rearrangement joins TRBV27 to TRBJ1-2, with D hard to call. Trimming removed 1 base from V and 7 bases from J, with 10 bases in between. The CDR3 runs to 13 residues. The germline CDR1 and CDR2 sequences are MNHEY and SMNVEV (reference sequence). The CDR3 nucleotides are TGTGCCAGCAGTTTATTAGGGAACGGTGGCTACACCTTC. Protein sequence: CASSLLGNGGYTF.

The chain employs TRBV27 and TRBJ1-1, with 8 bases aligning to TRBD1. Per germline, CDR1 MNHEY and CDR2 SMNVEV (reference sequence). The CDR3 is 16 residues long. The V gene end was trimmed by 5 bases and the J gene end by 3 bases; junction bases not matched to a gene: 11. The DNA of the CDR3 is TGTGCCAGCAGTACCTCACTCAGGGGGCTGTACACTGAAGCTTTCTTT. As protein: CASSTSLRGLYTEAFF.

Points on this clone: Other DNA sequences in the same sample also yield this CDR3. The rearrangement uses TRBV27 and TRBJ1-2; tentatively, D is TRBD1 (6 bases). The CDR3 sequence is 15 residues long. CDR1 is MNHEY, CDR2 SMNVEV, per germline (reference sequence). V gave up 0 bases and J gave up 4 bases, with 12 bases separating them. The CDR3 DNA follows: TGTGCCAGCAGTTTATCGGGGGGCGCGGGCTATGGCTACACCTTC. Protein sequence: CASSLSGGAGYGYTF.

The DNA for the CDR3 is TGCGCCAGCAGCTCAAGCGCTGTAACCTACAATGAGCAGTTCTTC. This translates into CASSSSAVTYNEQFF. The rearrangement joins TRBV4-1 to TRBJ2-1; D is undetermined. Trimming removed 5 bases from V and 2 bases from J, with 13 bases in between. The CDR3 contains 15 residues. The germline V gene encodes CDR1 MGHRA and CDR2 YSYEKL.

This chain joins TRBV29-1 and TRBJ1-1; TRBD1 matches 9 bases. Trimming cost V 8 bases and J 2 bases; bases outside gene matches: 6. The CDR3 loop spans 13 amino acids. CDR1 and CDR2 (germline): SQVTM, ANQGSEA. The CDR3 DNA follows: TGCAGCTTCCGGGACAGGGATAACACTGAAGCTTTCTTT. Translation: CSFRDRDNTEAFF.

The gene calls are TRBV7-2 and TRBJ2-7, with D possibly matching TRBD1 (6 bases). The CDR3 has 14 residues. V lost 11 bases to trimming and J lost 0 bases, with 17 bases between them. The germline V gene has CDR1 SGHTA and CDR2 FQGNSA. The CDR3 reads CASEEQGYSYEQYF. The CDR3 region has the DNA TGTGCCTCCGAAGAACAGGGATACTCCTACGAGCAGTACTTC. Together with reference TRBV7-2 and TRBJ2-7, the CDR3 gives the full variable domain: GAGVSQSPSNKVTEKGKDVELRCDPISGHTALYWYRQSLGQGLEFLIYFQGNSAPDKSGLPSDRFSAERTGGSVSTLTIQRTQQEDSAVYLCASEEQGYSYEQYFGPGTRLTVT.

The gene calls are TRBV5-5 and TRBJ1-1; no firm D call. Germline V lookup: CDR1 SGHKS, CDR2 YYEKEE (reference sequence). The V end was cut by 3 bases, the J end by 1 base, with 16 bases between. The CDR3 spans 16 residues. The CDR3 reads CASSSRREWANTEAFF. The CDR3 DNA reads as TGTGCCAGCAGCTCCCGACGCGAATGGGCGAACACTGAAGCTTTCTTT.

This clone was found once. The V and J genes are TRBV4-1 and TRBJ2-2, with 7 positions matching TRBD2. V trimming: 2 bases; J trimming: 7 bases; junction bases outside the gene matches: 10. The CDR3 contains 16 residues. The germline V gene encodes CDR1 MGHRA and CDR2 YSYEKL. This CDR3 is CASSQPRETPRGELFF. The CDR3 DNA reads TGCGCCAGCAGCCAACCGCGGGAGACCCCCCGCGGGGAGCTGTTTTTT.

The rearrangement joins TRBV9 to TRBJ2-7; 8 bases fit TRBD2. Germline-derived CDR1 and CDR2 are SGDLS and YYNGEE. V was pared by 3 bases and J by 4 bases, with 9 bases of the junction left unmatched. This CDR3 is 15 amino acids long. The CDR3 region is CASSASGGEPYEQYF. CDR3 nucleotides: TGTGCCAGCAGCGCCTCCGGGGGGGAACCGTACGAGCAGTACTTC.

Regarding this clone: Distinct nucleotide sequences in the sample also encode this CDR3. The chain joins TRBV27 to TRBJ2-7; D not certain. Germline CDR1 MNHEY, CDR2 SMNVEV (reference sequence). V lost 1 base and J 5 bases, leaving 12 bases between the germline ends. The length of the CDR3 is 14 residues. CDR3 protein: CASSLLGVRDEQYF. CDR3 DNA sequence: TGTGCCAGCAGTTTATTAGGAGTTCGCGACGAGCAGTACTTC.

This chain joins TRBV13 and TRBJ2-5; 14 bases are shared with TRBD2. With 7 bases clipped from V and 2 bases from J, the junction kept 3 bases outside the gene matches. Per germline, CDR1 PRHDT and CDR2 FYEKMQ (reference sequence). The CDR3 sequence is 15 residues long. CDR3 sequence reads: CASTGLAGGQETQYF. CDR3 nucleotides: TGTGCCAGCACCGGACTAGCGGGAGGACAAGAGACCCAGTACTTC.

This chain uses TRBV7-9 with TRBJ2-1, with TRBD2 matching 12 bases. The ends lost 4 bases at V and 1 base at J; junction bases unmatched: 8. The germline gives CDR1 SEHNR, CDR2 FQNEAQ (reference sequence). The CDR3 length is 18 residues. DNA for the CDR3: TGTGCCAGCAGCTCCCGCCTAGCGGGAGGGCCTTCCTACAATGAGCAGTTCTTC. Residues: CASSSRLAGGPSYNEQFF.

V gene TRBV9 combines with J gene TRBJ1-2; TRBD1 aligns across 10 bases. The germline CDR1 and CDR2 sequences are SGDLS and YYNGEE. The CDR3 length is 14 residues. The junction had 8 bases not matched to a gene; V was cut back by 5 bases and J by 7 bases. CDR3 region: CASRGPGQGFGYTF. CDR3 coding DNA: TGTGCCAGCAGGGGACCGGGACAGGGGTTTGGCTACACCTTC.

The chain is built from TRBV29-1 and TRBJ1-2, with 7 bases lining up with TRBD1. The germline gives CDR1 SQVTM, CDR2 ANQGSEA. This CDR3 has 12 residues. J gave up 4 bases and V 6 bases, and 5 bases lay outside the gene matches. CDR3 bases: TGCAGCGTATGGCAGGGGGTCTATGGCTACACCTTC. This codes for CSVWQGVYGYTF.

The chain has TRBV19 and TRBJ2-3; 8 nucleotides line up with TRBD1. Germline loops: CDR1 LNHDA, CDR2 SQIVND (reference sequence). The CDR3 spans 15 residues. The V and J ends lost 4 bases and 9 bases, in that order; junction bases with no gene match: 12. The CDR3 protein is CASSTVPGGSWTQYF. The CDR3 DNA is TGTGCCAGTAGTACGGTCCCAGGGGGCAGTTGGACGCAGTATTTT.

A remark on this clone: The same CDR3 can be traced to other DNA sequences in this sample. The genes are TRBV28 and TRBJ2-7; D uncertain. The CDR3 sequence is 12 residues long. Between the trimmed V and J ends, which lost 2 bases and 2 bases, there was a span of 4 bases. Germline CDR1 MDHEN, CDR2 SYDVKM. CDR3 loop: CASSLRAYEQYF. The CDR3 DNA reads TGTGCCAGCAGTTTACGGGCCTACGAGCAGTACTTC.

This chain links TRBV7-9 with TRBJ2-1; no reliable D call. The CDR3 totals 14 residues. V lost 4 bases, J lost 4 bases, and 11 bases lay in between. Germline CDR1 is SEHNR and CDR2 is FQNEAQ (reference sequence). In nucleotides, the CDR3 is TGTGCCAGCAGCTCCCGAGCGAATTACAATGAGCAGTTCTTC. This translates into CASSSRANYNEQFF.

The chain employs TRBV29-1 and TRBJ2-7, with D maybe TRBD1 (5 bases). Between the trimmed V and J ends, which lost 1 base and 6 bases, there was a span of 19 bases. Germline assignment: CDR1 SQVTM and CDR2 ANQGSEA. The CDR3 extends over 15 amino acids. This CDR3 reads CSVEVSEWRQFEQYF. DNA of the CDR3: TGCAGCGTTGAAGTAAGTGAATGGAGACAGTTCGAGCAGTACTTC.

Here the CDR3 reads CASRNTEYNEQFF. CDR3 nucleotide sequence: TGTGCCAGCAGAAATACAGAGTACAATGAGCAGTTCTTC. The gene calls are TRBV6-1 and TRBJ2-1; no clear D gene. The CDR3 totals 13 residues. The germline V gene has CDR1 MNHNS and CDR2 SASEGT. V lost 6 bases to trimming and J lost 4 bases, with 10 bases between them.

The rearrangement joins TRBV19 to TRBJ2-2; 10 positions match TRBD2. Germline V CDR1 and CDR2: LNHDA, SQIVND (reference sequence). This CDR3 region has 15 residues. The V gene end was trimmed by 8 bases and the J gene end by 3 bases; junction bases not matched to a gene: 6. The chain's CDR3 is CASLASGRHTGELFF. In nucleotides, the CDR3 is TGTGCCAGTCTTGCTAGCGGGAGACACACCGGGGAGCTGTTTTTT.

The rearrangement joins TRBV11-2 to TRBJ2-1; D perhaps matches TRBD2 (5 bases). The CDR3 loop spans 18 amino acids. V gave up 4 bases and J gave up 2 bases, with 21 bases separating them. Germline V gene sequence: CDR1 SGHAT, CDR2 FQNNGV. The CDR3 region has the DNA TGTGCCAGCAGCTCCCCTTTGGAGTTGGAGGCGCCCTACAATGAGCAGTTCTTC. It specifies CASSSPLELEAPYNEQFF.

This chain links TRBV29-1 with TRBJ2-1, with D hard to call. With 4 bases removed from V and 10 bases from J, the gap between germline ends came to 14 bases. The CDR3 covers 12 residues. CDR1 SQVTM and CDR2 ANQGSEA come from the germline V gene. CDR3 loop: CSVGTPPLEQFF. The CDR3 nucleotides read TGCAGCGTTGGGACCCCTCCCTTAGAGCAGTTCTTC.

Concerning this clone itself: An end of the junction does not agree with germline; a read error may underlie this. The J gene is TRBJ2-3, the V gene TRBV9; no definite D call. This CDR3 has 14 amino acids. Germline V gene lookup returns CDR1 SGDLS and CDR2 YYNGEE. For the CDR3, the DNA is TGTGCGAGCAATTTGCGTGCTAGCACAGATACGCAGTATTTT. Protein product: CASNLRASTDTQYF.